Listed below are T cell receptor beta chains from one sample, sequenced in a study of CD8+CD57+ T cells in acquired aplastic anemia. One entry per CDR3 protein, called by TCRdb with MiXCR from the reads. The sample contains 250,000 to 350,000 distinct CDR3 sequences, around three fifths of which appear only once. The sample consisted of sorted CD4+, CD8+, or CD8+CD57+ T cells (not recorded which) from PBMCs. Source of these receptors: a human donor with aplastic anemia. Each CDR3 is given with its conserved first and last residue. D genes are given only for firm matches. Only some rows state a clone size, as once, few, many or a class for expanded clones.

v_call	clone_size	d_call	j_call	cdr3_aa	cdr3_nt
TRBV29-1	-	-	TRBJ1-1	CSVEGGGQNTEAFF	TGCAGCGTTGAAGGGGGGGGACAAAACACTGAAGCTTTCTTT
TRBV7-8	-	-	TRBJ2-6	CASRLGGANPLTF	TGTGCCAGCAGGTTGGGGGGGGCCAACCCCCTGACTTTC
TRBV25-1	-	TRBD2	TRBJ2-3	CASSVFLAGGRFGTDTQYF	TGTGCCAGCAGTGTTTTCCTAGCGGGGGGGCGATTTGGTACAGATACGCAGTATTTT
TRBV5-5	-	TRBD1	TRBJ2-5	CASSLNTGTGGPETQYF	TGTGCCAGCAGCTTAAACACAGGGACAGGGGGCCCAGAGACCCAGTACTTC
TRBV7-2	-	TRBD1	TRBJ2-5	CASSPSGRGQETQYF	TGTGCCAGCAGCCCCAGCGGCAGGGGGCAAGAGACCCAGTACTTC
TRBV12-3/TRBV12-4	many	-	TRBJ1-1	CASKPDPLNTEAFF	TGTGCCAGTAAACCAGATCCTTTGAACACTGAAGCTTTCTTT
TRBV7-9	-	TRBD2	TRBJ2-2	CASSLLRGRATGELFF	TGTGCCAGCAGCTTATTGCGTGGGAGGGCCACCGGGGAGCTGTTTTTT
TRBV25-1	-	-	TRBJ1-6	CASSEGNNSPLHF	TGTGCCAGCAGTGAAGGCAACAATTCACCCCTCCACTTT
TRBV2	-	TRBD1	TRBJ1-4	CASIRDRVTNEELFF	TGTGCCAGCATCCGGGACAGGGTAACTAATGAAGAACTGTTTTTT
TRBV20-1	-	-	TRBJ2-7	CSARLPYEQYF	TGCAGTGCTAGGCTCCCCTACGAGCAGTACTTC
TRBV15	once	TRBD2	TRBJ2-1	CATSSRTGTSVNEQFF	TGTGCCACCAGCAGTCGCACCGGGACTAGCGTAAATGAGCAGTTCTTC
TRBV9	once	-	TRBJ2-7	CASSPPGVTYEQYF	TGTGCCAGCAGCCCACCCGGGGTTACCTACGAGCAGTACTTC
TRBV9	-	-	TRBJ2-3	CASSPRGEGTDTQYF	TGTGCCAGCAGCCCCCGGGGCGAAGGGACAGATACGCAGTATTTT
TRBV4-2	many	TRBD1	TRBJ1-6	CASSQETGGNSPLHF	TGTGCCAGCAGCCAAGAGACAGGGGGAAATTCACCCCTCCACTTT
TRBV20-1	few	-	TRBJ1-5	CSARVRGSEPQHF	TGCAGTGCTAGAGTCAGGGGAAGTGAGCCCCAGCATTTT
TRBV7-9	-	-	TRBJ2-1	CASSLDLGFFF	TGTGCCAGCAGCTTGGACCTCGGTTTTTTCTTC
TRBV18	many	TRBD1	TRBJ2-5	CASSPGHATGKETQYF	TGTGCCAGCTCACCAGGACACGCGACAGGGAAGGAGACCCAGTACTTC
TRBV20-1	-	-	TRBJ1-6	CSARGRGVSPLHF	TGCAGTGCTAGAGGCAGGGGAGTCTCACCCCTCCACTTT
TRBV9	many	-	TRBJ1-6	CASSGYNSPLHF	TGTGCCAGCAGCGGGTATAATTCACCCCTCCACTTT
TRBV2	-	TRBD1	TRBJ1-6	CASMGGQGNSPLHF	TGTGCCAGCATGGGGGGACAGGGAAATTCACCCCTCCACTTT
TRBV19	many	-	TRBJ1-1	CASSPIQVNTEAFF	TGTGCCAGTAGTCCCATACAGGTGAACACTGAAGCTTTCTTT
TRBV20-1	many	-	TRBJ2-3	CSARDLRTPTDTQYF	TGCAGTGCTAGAGATCTCAGGACCCCCACAGATACGCAGTATTTT
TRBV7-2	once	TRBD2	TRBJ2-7	CASSVGLAGGRNSYEQYF	TGTGCCAGCAGCGTGGGACTAGCGGGAGGTAGAAACTCCTACGAGCAGTACTTC
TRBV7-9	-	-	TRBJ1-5	CASSLTAGNQPQHF	TGTGCCAGCAGCTTGACAGCAGGAAATCAGCCCCAGCATTTT
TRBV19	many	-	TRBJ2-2	CASSIQGSNTGELFF	TGTGCCAGTAGTATACAGGGAAGCAACACCGGGGAGCTGTTTTTT
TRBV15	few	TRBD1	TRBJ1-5	CATSPTGDQPQHF	TGTGCCACCAGCCCGACAGGGGATCAGCCCCAGCATTTT
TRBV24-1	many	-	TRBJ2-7	CATPWALVSFYEQYF	TGTGCCACCCCCTGGGCACTAGTTTCTTTCTACGAGCAGTACTTC
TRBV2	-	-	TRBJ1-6	CASTSYNSPLHF	TGTGCCAGCACCTCCTATAATTCACCCCTCCACTTT
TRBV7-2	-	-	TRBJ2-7	CASSLTSAEQYF	TGTGCCAGCAGTCTTACTAGTGCCGAGCAGTACTTC
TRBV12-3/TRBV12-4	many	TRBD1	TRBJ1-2	CASSLGQGANYGYTF	TGTGCCAGCAGTTTAGGACAGGGGGCTAACTATGGCTACACCTTC
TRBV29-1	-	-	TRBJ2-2	CSVGAGASLGELFF	TGCAGCGTTGGGGCTGGGGCTAGTTTGGGGGAGCTGTTTTTT
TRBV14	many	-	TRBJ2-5	CASSPLARREETQYF	TGTGCCAGCAGCCCCTTGGCACGGAGGGAAGAGACCCAGTACTTC
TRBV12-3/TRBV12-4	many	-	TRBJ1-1	CASIRGRSTEAFF	TGTGCCAGCATCCGGGGGAGGTCCACTGAAGCTTTCTTT
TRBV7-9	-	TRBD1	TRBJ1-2	CASSSQGTAGGYTF	TGTGCCAGCAGCTCTCAAGGGACAGCTGGTGGCTACACCTTC
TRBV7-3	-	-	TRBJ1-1	CASSRMGGSNTEAFF	TGTGCCAGCAGCCGAATGGGGGGTTCGAACACTGAAGCTTTCTTT
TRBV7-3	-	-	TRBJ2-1	CASSPSISCNEQFF	TGTGCCAGCAGCCCCTCTATCTCCTGCAATGAGCAGTTCTTC
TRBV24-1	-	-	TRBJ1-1	CATSGGNTEAFF	TGTGCCACCAGTGGGGGGAATACTGAAGCTTTCTTT
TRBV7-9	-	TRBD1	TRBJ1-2	CASIQRGQGGGYTF	TGTGCCAGCATCCAGCGCGGACAGGGTGGGGGCTACACCTTC
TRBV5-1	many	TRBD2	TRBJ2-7	CASSLRLAGASEQYF	TGCGCCAGCAGCTTGAGACTAGCGGGGGCCTCCGAGCAGTACTTC
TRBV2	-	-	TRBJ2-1	CASSDAQNNEQFF	TGTGCCAGCAGTGATGCACAAAACAATGAGCAGTTCTTC
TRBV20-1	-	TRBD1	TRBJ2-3	CSARATGGGDTQYF	TGCAGTGCTAGAGCCACAGGGGGCGGAGATACGCAGTATTTT
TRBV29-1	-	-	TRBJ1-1	CSVGRGDTEAFF	TGCAGCGTTGGGAGGGGGGACACTGAAGCTTTCTTT
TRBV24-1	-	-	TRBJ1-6	CATSDFAWPNSPLHF	TGTGCCACCAGTGATTTCGCCTGGCCCAATTCACCCCTCCACTTT
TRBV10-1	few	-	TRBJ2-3	CASNAGSTDTQYF	TGCGCCAGCAACGCGGGGAGCACAGATACGCAGTATTTT
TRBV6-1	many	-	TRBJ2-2	CASSEVWTGTGELFF	TGTGCCAGCAGTGAAGTTTGGACCGGCACCGGGGAGCTGTTTTTT
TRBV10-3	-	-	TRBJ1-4	CAISEYDNEKLFF	TGTGCCATCAGTGAGTACGATAATGAAAAACTGTTTTTT